Each of the 9 T cell receptor beta chains below was sequenced from the same sample in a study of CD8 T cells in ankylosing spondylitis. Via MiXCR, TCRdb re-called the 5' RACE reads, giving one row per CDR3 protein. This table has about 250,000 distinct CDR3 sequences, about 24% appearing once. Sequenced sample: blood, either unsorted or a sorted T cell fraction (not recorded which). These TCRs come from a male donor with ankylosing spondylitis or in good health (not recorded which).

Only a few counts were recorded for this clonotype. CDR3 in DNA: TGCAGTGCCGAACAGGGTAGCACAGATACGCAGTATTTT. This sequence encodes CSAEQGSTDTQYF. The chain links TRBV20-1 to TRBJ2-3; possibly TRBD1 for D (6 bases). The CDR3 length is 13 residues. Trimming took 6 bases from V and 0 from J, leaving 10 bases between them. From germline, CDR1 is DFQATT and CDR2 SNEGSKA (reference sequence).

This rearrangement joins TRBV12-3 or TRBV12-4 to TRBJ2-7; 15 bases align to TRBD2. Trimming took 8 bases from V and 5 from J; bases not matched to a gene: 7. This CDR3 has 15 amino acids. In DNA form, the CDR3 reads TGTGCCAGCGCCGGACTAGCGGGGGGGCCGGACGAGCAGTACTTC. Its protein product is CASAGLAGGPDEQYF.

The CDR3 is CASSSRWSSYNEQFF. CDR3 DNA sequence: TGTGCCAGCAGTTCTCGGTGGTCCTCCTACAATGAGCAGTTCTTC. The rearrangement joins TRBV12-3 or TRBV12-4 to TRBJ2-1; D is ambiguous. Trimming took 4 bases from V and 0 from J, leaving 10 bases between them. CDR3 length: 15 residues.

V usage is TRBV12-3 or TRBV12-4 and J usage is TRBJ2-7; 7 bases match TRBD2. With V trimmed by 0 bases and J by 3 bases, 5 bases remained unmatched. The CDR3 has 15 amino acids. In nucleotides, the CDR3 is TGTGCCAGCAGTTTAGCGGCAGCGGGATACTACGAGCAGTACTTC. The encoded protein is CASSLAAAGYYEQYF.

V usage is TRBV20-1 and J usage is TRBJ2-7; the D gene could be TRBD1 or TRBD2 (5 bases each). Trimming removed 6 bases at V and 9 bases at J, with 24 bases between. CDR3 length: 14 amino acids. Germline assignment: CDR1 DFQATT and CDR2 SNEGSKA (reference sequence). The CDR3 DNA reads TGCAGTGCGAGACCGGGACGATCTGATAAGGGGCAGTACTTC. Translated: CSARPGRSDKGQYF.

The chain couples TRBV20-1 to TRBJ2-2, with TRBD2 matching over 12 bases. The germline V gene encodes CDR1 DFQATT and CDR2 SNEGSKA (reference sequence). The CDR3 is 18 residues long. V trimming: 2 bases; J trimming: 0 bases; junction bases outside the gene matches: 7. The CDR3 bases are TGCAGTGCTAGATTACTAGCGGGGGGCCGTGCGAACACCGGGGAGCTGTTTTTT. Translated, it gives CSARLLAGGRANTGELFF.

The chain combines TRBV12-3 or TRBV12-4 with TRBJ1-2; 9 nucleotides match TRBD1. Germline trimming cut 6 bases from V and 0 bases from J; bases unmatched to any gene: 11. The CDR3 is 17 residues long. In nucleotides, the CDR3 is TGTGCCAGCAGGGGGACAGGGAACCAACTTCCTAACTATGGCTACACCTTC. This sequence encodes CASRGTGNQLPNYGYTF.

Ten or more counts support this clonotype. The chain recombines TRBV4-1 with TRBJ1-2, with D uncertain. The CDR3 loop spans 16 amino acids. The germline CDR1 and CDR2 sequences are MGHRA and YSYEKL. The ends were cut back, 1 base at V and 7 bases at J, with 19 bases in the middle. CDR3 loop: CASSQGQAFRPAGYTF. The CDR3 DNA sequence: TGCGCCAGCAGCCAAGGTCAGGCATTCAGACCTGCTGGCTACACCTTC.

This chain links TRBV9 with TRBJ2-7; 8 nucleotides match TRBD2. The CDR3 runs to 15 residues. CDR1 is SGDLS and CDR2 is YYNGEE in the germline V gene. Trimming took 0 bases from V and 6 from J; bases not matched to a gene: 8. This chain's CDR3 is CASSVVGSGVSEQYF. In nucleotides, the CDR3 is TGTGCCAGCAGCGTAGTTGGTAGCGGGGTCTCCGAGCAGTACTTC.